A selection of T cell receptor beta chains follows, all from one sample in a study of memory CD4+ T cells and cytomegalovirus serostatus. Profiled with immunoSEQ multiplex PCR; TCRdb holds only in-frame clones, not every one. The sample has some 44,000 clones, more than 60% seen once. Sequenced material: memory CD4+ T cells from blood. The receptors derive from an adult in good health and CMV-seronegative. CDR3s include the opening cysteine and the closing phenylalanine or tryptophan. D genes are given only for firm matches. Clone size is stated in some rows and not others, as once, few, many or a class when expanded.

v_gene	abundance	j_gene	d_gene	CDR3nt	CDR3aa
TRBV19	-	TRBJ2-1	-	TGTGCCAGCTCCTCTCACACAGGGACTCTCGACAATGAGCAGTTCTTC	CASSSHTGTLDNEQFF
TRBV11-2	-	TRBJ1-1	-	TGTGCCAGCAGCCACTTCTGGGGGGTCGTGAACACTGAAGCTTTCTTT	CASSHFWGVVNTEAFF
TRBV15	-	TRBJ2-4	-	TGTGCCACCAGCAGAGGACAGCTTGGAAGCATTCAGTACTTC	CATSRGQLGSIQYF
TRBV5-4	-	TRBJ2-7	TRBD2	TGTGCCAGCAGCTCGGGGGGTCCTTCCTACGAGCAGTACTTC	CASSSGGPSYEQYF
TRBV7-2	-	TRBJ2-3	-	TGTGCCAGCAGCCGCACAAGTAGTAGCACAGATACGCAGTATTTT	CASSRTSSSTDTQYF
TRBV19	-	TRBJ2-3	-	TGTGCCAGTAGCCCACCCGGGGTGGGGGCAGATACGCAGTATTTT	CASSPPGVGADTQYF
TRBV11-2	-	TRBJ2-5	-	TGTGCCAGCAGCTTAGAGGGGCGGAATCCCACCCAGTACTTC	CASSLEGRNPTQYF
TRBV9	-	TRBJ1-2	-	TGTGCCAGCAGCCTCCCGACGGGACGGCACTATGGCTACACCTTC	CASSLPTGRHYGYTF
TRBV2	few	TRBJ1-2	-	TGTGCCAGCAGCCGACGGGGACCCGGGGATGGCTACACCTTC	CASSRRGPGDGYTF
TRBV27	-	TRBJ1-1	-	TGTGCCAGCAGTTTATACTCAGGCTGGGACACTGAAGCTTTCTTT	CASSLYSGWDTEAFF
TRBV27	-	TRBJ2-3	-	TGTGCCAGCAGGGTACTGTCTGGGAGAACAAATACGCAGTATTTT	CASRVLSGRTNTQYF
TRBV29-1	-	TRBJ2-7	TRBD1	TGCAGCGCGGACAGGGGCTACGAGCAGTACTTC	CSADRGYEQYF
TRBV4-1	-	TRBJ1-1	-	TGCGCCAGCAGCCAAGATCTGGGGACTGAAGCTTTCTTT	CASSQDLGTEAFF
TRBV28	-	TRBJ1-1	-	TGTGCCAGCAGCAGTTACACTGAAGCTTTCTTT	CASSSYTEAFF
TRBV7-8	few	TRBJ1-2	-	TGTGCCAGCAGCTTAATTCGGGGGGATGGCTACACCTTC	CASSLIRGDGYTF
TRBV18	-	TRBJ1-6	-	TGTGCCAGCTCACCAGCCCAGTCTATTGCGGATTCACCCCTCCACTTT	CASSPAQSIADSPLHF
TRBV2	-	TRBJ1-2	-	TGTGCCAGCCATTTTCGGCCGGAGGATTTCTATGGCTACACCTTC	CASHFRPEDFYGYTF
TRBV5-4	-	TRBJ1-4	-	TGTGCCAGCAGCTCCTCAGTTGGTAATGAAAAACTGTTTTTT	CASSSSVGNEKLFF
TRBV5-4	-	TRBJ1-2	TRBD1	TGTGCCAGCAGCCCCGGACAGGGAAACTATGGCTACACCTTC	CASSPGQGNYGYTF
TRBV5-4	-	TRBJ2-2	TRBD2	TGTGCCAGCAGCTTTCCGGGGGGGGACACCGGGGAGCTGTTTTTT	CASSFPGGDTGELFF
TRBV12-5	-	TRBJ1-2	-	TGTGCTAGTGGTTTCCCGGACCGAGACCCCTACTATGGCTACACCTTC	CASGFPDRDPYYGYTF
TRBV7-2	-	TRBJ2-7	-	TGTGCCAGCAGCTTAGCGGCTACCGGAAATTACGAGCAGTACTTC	CASSLAATGNYEQYF
TRBV27	-	TRBJ2-7	TRBD2	TGTGCCAGCACCCCCGTCGGGGGGGGGACCTACGAGCAGTACTTC	CASTPVGGGTYEQYF
TRBV28	-	TRBJ1-1	-	TGTGCCAGCAGTTTCTCTTTGGCAGGGAGGGCCACTGAAGCTTTCTTT	CASSFSLAGRATEAFF
TRBV5-4	-	TRBJ1-1	TRBD1	TGTGCCAGCAGCGCATCAGGGGGCTGGGGCACTGAAGCTTTCTTT	CASSASGGWGTEAFF
TRBV7-7	-	TRBJ1-1	TRBD1	TGTGCTAGCAGCTTAGACAGGGTGAACACTGAAGCTTTCTTT	CASSLDRVNTEAFF
TRBV11-2	-	TRBJ1-3	-	TGTGCCAGCAGCTCCTCCGGGGGGATGCGTGGAAACACCATATATTTT	CASSSSGGMRGNTIYF
TRBV19	-	TRBJ2-2	TRBD1	TGTGCCAGTAGAACGGGACAGGGGGGGACCGGGGAGCTGTTTTTT	CASRTGQGGTGELFF
TRBV30	-	TRBJ1-1	-	TGTGCCTGGAGCTCACTGGGGGACACTGAAGCTTTCTTT	CAWSSLGDTEAFF
TRBV13	-	TRBJ2-7	-	TGTGCCAGCAGCCCCGGGGTCGGGGGCGATAACGACGAGCAGTACTTC	CASSPGVGGDNDEQYF
TRBV11-2	-	TRBJ1-1	-	TGTGCCAGCAGCTTAGTTATGAGTGGGGCGCCTGAAGCTTTCTTT	CASSLVMSGAPEAFF
TRBV4-1	few	TRBJ2-1	-	TGCGCCAGCAGCCAGCCCCGGGCTAGCGCGCACAATGAGCAGTTCTTC	CASSQPRASAHNEQFF
TRBV5-1	once	TRBJ2-5	-	TGCGCCAGCAGCCTACTCGGGAGTCAACAAGAGACCCAGTACTTC	CASSLLGSQQETQYF
TRBV7-8	-	TRBJ1-4	-	TGTGCCAGCAGACCGCGGATTAATGAAAAACTGTTTTTT	CASRPRINEKLFF
TRBV7-8	once	TRBJ1-5	-	TGTGCCAGCCAGCGAGGGGGCAATCAGCCCCAGCATTTT	CASQRGGNQPQHF